The clone carrying this T cell receptor beta chain has more than one count but fewer than ten. Its antigen remains unknown. At one of its ends the junction is not consistent with the germline gene, which may arise from a read error. Stated time point: patch test 1, 2 weeks after DPC sensitization. Specified treatment: therapeutic diphenylcyclopropenone sensitization with weekly scalp DPC. The record originates from a study of human T cells and chemical hapten exposure. Study findings and constraints: TCRs at a frequency above 1 in 1000 stayed unchanged with DPC sensitization.

The CDR3 extends over 16 amino acids. The germline V gene has CDR1 SGHVS and CDR2 FNYEAQ. It was the library that attached unique molecular identifiers to individual cDNA molecules. TCRdb reprocessed the RACE reads with MiXCR, giving one entry per CDR3 protein. The repertoire holds over 65,000 distinct CDR3 sequences, with about 10% as singletons. The sample here was whole blood, taken in connection with sensitization to the hapten diphenylcyclopropenone (DPC). The chain couples TRBV7-6 to TRBJ2-6; 7 bases fit TRBD1. The receptor was isolated from a woman between 50 and 59 years old with alopecia areata. Some clones in this sample may be carry-over from other donors' samples. The CDR3 loop is CASSWDSPSRANVLTF. The CDR3 nucleotides read TGTGCCAGCAGCTGGGACAGTCCCTCTCGGGCCAACGTCCTGACTTTC. The whole variable domain, filled in from reference TRBV7-6 and TRBJ2-6, reads GAGVSQSPRYKVTKRGQDVALRCDPISGHVSLYWYRQALGQGPEFLTYFNYEAQQDKSGLPNDRFSAERPEGSISTLTIQRTEQRDSAMYRCASSWDSPSRANVLTFGAGSRLTVL.